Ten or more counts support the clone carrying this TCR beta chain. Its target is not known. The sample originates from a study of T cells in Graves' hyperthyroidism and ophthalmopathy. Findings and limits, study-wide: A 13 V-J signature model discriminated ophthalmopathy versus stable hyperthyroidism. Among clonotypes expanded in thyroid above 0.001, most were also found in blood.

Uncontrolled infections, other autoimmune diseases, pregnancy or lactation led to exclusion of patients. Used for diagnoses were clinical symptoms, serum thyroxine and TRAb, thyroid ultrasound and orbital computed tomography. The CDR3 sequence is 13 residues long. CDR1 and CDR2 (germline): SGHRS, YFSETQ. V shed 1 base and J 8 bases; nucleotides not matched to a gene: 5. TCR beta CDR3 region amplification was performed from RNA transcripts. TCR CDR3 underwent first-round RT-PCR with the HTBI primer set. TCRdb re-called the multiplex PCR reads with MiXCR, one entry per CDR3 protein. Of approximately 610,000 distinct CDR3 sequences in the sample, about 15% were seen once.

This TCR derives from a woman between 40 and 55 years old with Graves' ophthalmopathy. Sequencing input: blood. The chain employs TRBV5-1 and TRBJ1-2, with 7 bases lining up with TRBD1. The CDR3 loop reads CASSLTGELGYTF. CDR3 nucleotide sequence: TGCGCCAGCAGCTTGACAGGGGAATTGGGCTACACCTTC.